The clone carrying this TCR beta chain was counted once. Its specificity is unknown. This entry comes from a study of cytomegalovirus exposure and HLA in healthy donors. Study findings and constraints: According to an earlier analysis, most TCR beta V segments yielded productive rearrangements about 87% or about 30% of the time. A few chains tied to CMV proved CMV antigen-specific in vitro.

The PCR made use of 60 Vbeta and 13 Jbeta primers. Repertoires were generated with immunoSEQ multiplex PCR, while TCRdb's copy carries only in-frame clones and drops some. The repertoire holds over 100,000 clones, 65% to 80% seen once, with around 5% in the top ten. Sequencing was carried out using PBMCs. This clonotype originated in a man aged 30 to 39 in good health and CMV-seropositive.

The CDR3 DNA sequence: TGTGCCAGCAGTGGCGACAGGAACGAGCAGTACTTC. Protein sequence: CASSGDRNEQYF. The rearrangement uses TRBV25-1 and TRBJ2-5, with D possibly being TRBD1 (6 bases). TRBJ2-7 explains the end of the DNA better; the J call may be wrong. Germline V lookup: CDR1 MGHDK, CDR2 SYGVNS. The CDR3 has 12 amino acids.